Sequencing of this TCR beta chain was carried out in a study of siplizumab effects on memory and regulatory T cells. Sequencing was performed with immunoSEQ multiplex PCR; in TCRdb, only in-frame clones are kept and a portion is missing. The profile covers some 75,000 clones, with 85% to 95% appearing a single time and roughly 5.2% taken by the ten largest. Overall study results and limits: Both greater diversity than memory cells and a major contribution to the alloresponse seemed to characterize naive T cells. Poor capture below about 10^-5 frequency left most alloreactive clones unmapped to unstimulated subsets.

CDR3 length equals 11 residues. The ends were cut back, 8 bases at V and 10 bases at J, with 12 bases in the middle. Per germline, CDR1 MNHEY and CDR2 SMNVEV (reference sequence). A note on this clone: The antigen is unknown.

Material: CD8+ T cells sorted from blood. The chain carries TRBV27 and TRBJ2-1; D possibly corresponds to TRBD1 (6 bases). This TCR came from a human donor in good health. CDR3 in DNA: TGTGCCAGCTCTCAAGGACAGGAGCAGTTCTTC. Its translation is CASSQGQEQFF.